Below are 14 T cell receptor beta chains sequenced from a single sample in a study of human T cells and chemical hapten exposure. TCRdb reprocessed the RACE reads with MiXCR, giving one entry per CDR3 protein. The sample holds under 70,000 distinct CDR3 sequences, around 11% seen once. Time point described: pre-sensitization, week 0. The treatment was: therapeutic diphenylcyclopropenone sensitization with weekly scalp DPC. The sequenced sample was whole blood, obtained in connection with sensitization to the hapten diphenylcyclopropenone (DPC). The source of these receptors is a woman between 35 and 50 years old with alopecia areata. Some clones in this sample may be carry-over from other donors' samples.

This clonotype was detected many times. This rearrangement joins TRBV29-1 to TRBJ2-1; 7 bases agree with TRBD1. The CDR3 runs to 12 residues. J gave up 10 bases and V 8 bases, and 11 bases lay outside the gene matches. CDR1 SQVTM and CDR2 ANQGSEA come from the germline V gene. CDR3 sequence: CSIRQGPFEQFF. DNA for the CDR3: TGCAGCATCCGACAGGGACCCTTCGAGCAGTTCTTC.

This clonotype was picked up many times. The chain has TRBV7-7 and TRBJ2-5; 7 bases fit TRBD1. This CDR3 is 15 amino acids long. Germline assignment: CDR1 SSHAT and CDR2 FNYEAQ (reference sequence). V shed 2 bases, J shed 2 bases, and the junction held 5 bases outside the gene matches. In DNA form, the CDR3 reads TGTGCCAGCAGCTTAACCAGGGACAGACAAGAGACCCAGTACTTC. Translating gives CASSLTRDRQETQYF.

About this clonotype: A read error may explain this, as a much larger clone is one base away. The J gene is TRBJ1-2, the V gene TRBV29-1; D call uncertain. Germline V CDR1 and CDR2: SQVTM, ANQGSEA. The CDR3 contains 11 residues. Here the CDR3 reads CSVERPGGYIF. CDR3 nucleotide sequence: TGCAGCGTTGAGAGGCCGGGAGGCTACATCTTC.

The rearrangement uses TRBV2 and TRBJ2-2, with 8 positions matching TRBD2. Germline assignment: CDR1 SNHLY and CDR2 FYNNEI. The CDR3 contains 14 residues. J was trimmed by 1 base and V by 6 bases; bases with no gene match: 1. CDR3 nucleotide sequence: TGTGCCAGCAGGCTAGCGGGGAACACCGGGGAGCTGTTTTTT. Its protein is CASRLAGNTGELFF.

This clonotype has only a few counts. The gene calls are TRBV20-1 and TRBJ2-3; 9 bases fit TRBD2. Germline trimming cut 3 bases from V and 6 bases from J; bases unmatched to any gene: 4. CDR1 is DFQATT, CDR2 SNEGSKA, per germline (reference sequence). The length of the CDR3 is 13 residues. CDR3 DNA sequence: TGCAGTGCTAGGTTAGCGGGAGTGGATACGCAGTATTTT. It codes for CSARLAGVDTQYF.

This clonotype was observed a few times. The gene calls are TRBV2 and TRBJ2-3, with D tentatively TRBD1 (5 bases). The length of the CDR3 is 17 residues. From germline, CDR1 is SNHLY and CDR2 FYNNEI. V shed 6 bases and J shed 2 bases, with 21 bases lying between them. The CDR3, as DNA: TGTGCCAGCAGCCCGAGCCACAGGAAAACCTACACAGATACGCAGTATTTT. This sequence encodes CASSPSHRKTYTDTQYF.

This clonotype was recorded at least ten times. The chain carries TRBV6-2 or TRBV6-3 and TRBJ1-1; D may be TRBD1 (6 bases). The CDR3 covers 17 residues. V gave up 2 bases and J gave up 3 bases, with 19 bases separating them. CDR1 and CDR2 (germline): MNHEY, SVGEGT. DNA of the CDR3: TGTGCCAGCAGTTACATGGACGGACAGAGGATATACACTGAAGCTTTCTTT. Amino acid sequence: CASSYMDGQRIYTEAFF.

This clonotype was counted many times. The chain joins TRBV12-3 or TRBV12-4 to TRBJ2-7; TRBD2 aligns across 7 bases. V was clipped by 6 bases and J by 0 bases; unmatched bases: 8. The CDR3 contains 15 residues. CDR3 DNA sequence: TGTGCCAGCAGCCTCACTAGCGCGCCCTCCTACGAGCAGTACTTC. This gives the protein CASSLTSAPSYEQYF.

The chain is built from TRBV20-1 and TRBJ2-1; 11 bases match TRBD2. The V gene end was trimmed by 0 bases and the J gene end by 10 bases; junction bases not matched to a gene: 8. The CDR3 is 15 amino acids. Per the germline V gene, CDR1 is DFQATT and CDR2 is SNEGSKA (reference sequence). CDR3 region: CSARDGLAGGWEQFF. As DNA, the CDR3 is TGCAGTGCTAGAGATGGGCTAGCGGGGGGTTGGGAGCAGTTCTTC.

This clonotype was recorded only once. A read error may be the cause here, since a much bigger clone is one base away. The V call is TRBV7-2, the J call TRBJ1-4; D may be TRBD1 (6 bases). Germline V gene lookup returns CDR1 SGHTA and CDR2 FQGNSA. The CDR3 consists of 14 residues. The CDR3 region is CASSSDSGGEKLVF. CDR3 sequence (DNA): TGTGCCAGCAGCTCGGACAGTGGTGGGGAAAAACTGGTTTTT.

In regard to this clonotype: The final CDR3 position lacks the conserved phenylalanine or tryptophan, pointing to a likely read error. The V gene is TRBV6-2 or TRBV6-3, the J gene TRBJ1-5; D unclear. The V end was cut by 0 bases, the J end by 1 base, with 10 bases between. This CDR3 spans 16 amino acids. CDR1 and CDR2 from the germline V gene are MNHEY and SVGEGT. The CDR3 DNA reads TGTGCCAGCAGTTACTCGGCCGGCGTCAGCAATCAGCCCCAGCATTTA. It codes for CASSYSAGVSNQPQHL.

The chain recombines TRBV12-3 or TRBV12-4 with TRBJ1-5, with 9 bases identical to TRBD1. There are 14 residues in the CDR3. V lost 4 bases, J lost 5 bases, and 3 bases stayed unmatched. The CDR3 is CASSSDRGYQPQHF. The CDR3 DNA follows: TGTGCCAGCAGTTCGGACAGGGGATATCAGCCCCAGCATTTT.

This clonotype has at least ten counts. V and J are TRBV7-2 and TRBJ1-2, with a weak D call TRBD1 (5 bases). The CDR3 has 13 amino acids. Trimming removed 3 bases at V and 1 base at J, with 6 bases between. CDR1 is SGHTA, CDR2 FQGNSA, per germline. In DNA, the CDR3 is TGTGCCAGCAGCTTGGGACTTAACTATGGCTACACCTTC. Translated: CASSLGLNYGYTF.

The J gene is TRBJ2-1, the V gene TRBV7-2; 12 nucleotides agree with TRBD2. Germline assignment: CDR1 SGHTA and CDR2 FQGNSA. The CDR3 has 20 residues. V shed 3 bases and J 1 base; nucleotides not matched to a gene: 13. In DNA, the CDR3 is TGTGCCAGCAGCTTTCGGACTAGCGGGGCGCTAGATACGTCCTACAATGAGCAGTTCTTC. It is translated as CASSFRTSGALDTSYNEQFF.